The present entry profiles one T cell receptor beta chain with its context. Its antigen is currently not known. No base qualities exist here, and no much larger clone lies one base off it. Each collaborating institution followed its own protocols to collect whole blood in K2EDTA tubes. Collaborator samples were shipped for TCRbeta analysis as frozen whole blood, isolated PBMCs, or DNA extracted from either sample type. TCRbeta CDR3 regions were amplified from genomic DNA using the immunoSEQ Assay, a bias-controlled multiplex PCR. For the original study's pipeline: Within the assay, amplification of reference gene primers was used to estimate how many nucleated cells each sample contained. To quantify the absolute abundance of each unique TCRbeta CDR3 rearrangement, sequence reads were collapsed and filtered. Productive Simpson clonality was computed per sample as the square root of Simpson's diversity index over productive rearrangements. Held by TCRdb, this immuneACCESS table contains in-frame sequences only and omits some clones. Under half of the omission traces to an unresolved V gene where checked; the cause of the rest is unknown. The V and J calls and the clone size are those of that table, but D and trimming were determined from the DNA. This sample is represented by 30,000 to 45,000 clones; approximately 88% of them were singletons. Roughly 7.2% of the sample goes to the ten largest clones.

The data stem from a study of blood T cell repertoires in COVID-19 (dated by TCRdb to about 2020). Regarding the study in general: Collaborator samples came from the United States, Italy and Spain and covered acute and convalescent phases of COVID-19. The material from the prospective study consisted of cDNA or gDNA derived from T cells, B-cell-depleted T cells, or PBMCs. Deeply sampled blood TCRbeta repertoires from subjects exposed to, actively infected with, or recovered from COVID-19 were included in the dataset. The repertoires were made available in a free public database intended to serve as a resource for research on the immune response to SARS-CoV-2. The samples were drawn from the first 160 participants of the ongoing ImmuneRACE study and from 1,200 or so subjects provided by 6 global collaborators. Sample metadata almost always included a de-identified subject ID, COVID-19 status, age in years and sex. HLA class I and class II types, where available, came from metadata supplied by the sample provider rather than from assay-based typing. What the work shows at the level of the full study, not this receptor alone: The quantity of clinical and demographic metadata differed by source and by participant and was supplied without curation.

Sequenced material: peripheral blood. This clonotype was sampled from a human donor in a cohort sampled during active COVID-19.

The CDR3 region reads CASSLLMSSYNEQFF. In nucleotide form, the sequence is TGCGCCAGCAGCTTGCTCATGAGCTCCTACAATGAGCAGTTCTTC. The rearrangement joined TRBV5-1 to TRBJ2-1; no D segment can be confidently identified. V was cut back by 1 base and J by 0 bases, leaving a gap of 8 bases between them. The CDR3 holds 15 amino acids from the cysteine to the phenylalanine. The read is trimmed to its CDR3 DNA, 45 bases read in frame from base 1. CDR1 SGHRS and CDR2 YFSETQ are derived from the germline V gene.